The 30 T cell receptor beta chains listed next were all sequenced from one sample in a study of PD-1 blockade in classical Hodgkin lymphoma. Brentuximab vedotin exposure varied among the patients, all of whom had relapsed after autologous stem cell transplantation. Here immunoSEQ multiplex PCR was the method, and the copy in TCRdb shows in-frame clones only, minus some. The sample includes around 91,000 clones, about four fifths of them seen just once. The material was peripheral blood mononuclear cells (PBMCs), obtained before the second cycle of nivolumab. The receptors originated from a human donor with classical Hodgkin lymphoma.

This chain joins TRBV27 and TRBJ2-7; D is unclear. In germline, CDR1 is MNHEY, CDR2 SMNVEV (reference sequence). This CDR3 contains 15 residues. V lost 2 bases and J lost 3, with 14 bases in between. The CDR3 bases are TGTGCCAGCAGTTTAATAGGGCAGGAAGGCTACGAGCAGTACTTC. Encoded protein: CASSLIGQEGYEQYF.

This chain links TRBV15 with TRBJ1-3; TRBD1 is a possible D gene (6 bases). Germline CDR1 LNHNV, CDR2 YYDKDF (reference sequence). There are 18 residues in the CDR3. Trimming shortened V by 1 base and J by 0 bases, and 16 bases separated the two germline ends. The CDR3 region is CATSRGETGLISGNTIYF. The DNA of the CDR3 is TGTGCCACCAGCAGAGGTGAGACAGGATTAATCTCTGGAAACACCATATATTTT.

This chain connects TRBV29-1 to TRBJ1-1; 7 nucleotides agree with TRBD1. The trim removed 3 bases at V and 4 bases at J, leaving 5 bases unmatched. The CDR3 runs 13 residues. CDR1 and CDR2 (germline): SQVTM, ANQGSEA. This CDR3 is CSVEVGGSTEAFF. The CDR3 nucleotides are TGCAGCGTTGAGGTAGGGGGCAGCACTGAAGCTTTCTTT.

The chain has TRBV7-8 and TRBJ2-3, with 7 bases aligning to TRBD2. Looked up from germline, CDR1 is SGHVS and CDR2 is FQNEAQ. Germline trimming cut 4 bases from V and 0 bases from J; bases unmatched to any gene: 7. The CDR3 loop spans 16 amino acids. The CDR3 nucleotides are TGTGCCAGCAGCTATAAGAATAGCGGGAGCACAGATACGCAGTATTTT. Translated, it gives CASSYKNSGSTDTQYF. The full variable domain, with the rest looked up from reference TRBV7-8 and TRBJ2-3, is GAGVSQSPRYKVAKRGQDVALRCDPISGHVSLFWYQQALGQGPEFLTYFQNEAQLDKSGLPSDRFFAERPEGSVSTLKIQRTQQEDSAVYLCASSYKNSGSTDTQYFGPGTRLTVL.

The V call is TRBV18, the J call TRBJ2-5; possible D gene TRBD1, 6 bases. The ends were cut back, 3 bases at V and 5 bases at J, with 13 bases in the middle. Germline CDR1 and CDR2: KGHSH and LQKENI. The CDR3 covers 14 residues. CDR3 amino acids: CASSPPGEEETQYF. The CDR3 DNA follows: TGTGCCAGCTCACCGCCAGGGGAAGAGGAGACCCAGTACTTC. The full variable domain, rest sourced from reference TRBV18 and TRBJ2-5, is NAGVMQNPRHLVRRRGQEARLRCSPMKGHSHVYWYRQLPEEGLKFMVYLQKENIIDESGMPKERFSAEFPKEGPSILRIQQVVRGDSAAYFCASSPPGEEETQYFGPGTRLLVL.

The chain carries TRBV5-1 and TRBJ1-1; 7 positions match TRBD1. The CDR3 is made up of 15 amino acids. The germline CDR1 and CDR2 sequences are SGHRS and YFSETQ. Trimming at V came to 1 base and at J to 0 bases, leaving 3 bases not matched to a gene. The CDR3 sequence is CASSLQGGVNTEAFF. In DNA form, the CDR3 reads TGCGCCAGCAGCTTGCAGGGGGGCGTGAACACTGAAGCTTTCTTT.

This chain joins TRBV5-6 and TRBJ2-7; 7 positions match TRBD1. The J segment lost 3 bases and the V segment lost 3 bases, leaving 9 bases of the junction unmatched. Germline lookup yields CDR1 SGHDT and CDR2 YYEEEE. This CDR3 spans 15 amino acids. CDR3 sequence reads: CASSSWTGPLYEQYF. As DNA, the CDR3 is TGTGCCAGCAGCTCCTGGACAGGTCCTCTCTACGAGCAGTACTTC.

CDR3 sequence reads: CASSQEGSGNSYNEQFF. The CDR3 DNA is TGCGCCAGCAGCCAAGAGGGAAGCGGAAACTCCTACAATGAGCAGTTCTTC. The chain carries TRBV4-1 and TRBJ2-1; D may be TRBD2 (5 bases). The germline gives CDR1 MGHRA, CDR2 YSYEKL. Between the trimmed V and J ends, which lost 0 bases and 0 bases, there was a span of 12 bases. This CDR3 is built from 17 residues.

V gene TRBV6-4 combines with J gene TRBJ1-1; D call uncertain. Germline V gene sequence: CDR1 MRHNA, CDR2 SNTAGT. V was clipped by 5 bases and J by 1 base, with 8 bases between them. CDR3 length: 13 amino acids. CDR3 residues: CASSLKSNTEAFF. The CDR3 nucleotides read TGTGCCAGCAGTTTGAAGTCGAACACTGAAGCTTTCTTT.

The V and J genes are TRBV10-3 and TRBJ1-2, with unresolved D. V gave up 0 bases and J gave up 7 bases, with 6 bases separating them. The CDR3 is 12 residues long. Germline V gives CDR1 ENHRY, CDR2 SYGVKD. CDR3 in amino acids: CAISESEGGYTF. DNA for the CDR3: TGTGCCATCAGTGAGTCGGAGGGTGGCTACACCTTC.

Only a few counts were recorded for this clone. This chain joins TRBV6-1 and TRBJ1-5, with 7 bases lining up with TRBD1. The CDR3 has 15 amino acids. Germline V gene sequence: CDR1 MNHNS, CDR2 SASEGT. After removal of 2 bases from V and 3 bases from J, the junction contained 4 bases not matched to a gene. The CDR3 reads CASSERGQPNQPQHF. DNA for the CDR3: TGTGCCAGCAGTGAAAGGGGACAGCCCAATCAGCCCCAGCATTTT.

The chain couples TRBV9 to TRBJ2-7; D is perhaps TRBD2 (6 bases). CDR1 and CDR2 (germline): SGDLS, YYNGEE. The V end lost 4 bases, the J end lost 4 bases, and 15 bases lay between the germline ends. The length of the CDR3 is 14 residues. CDR3 in amino acids: CASSPGLERYEQYF. For the CDR3, the DNA is TGTGCCAGCAGCCCGGGACTGGAGAGGTACGAGCAGTACTTC.

This clone was seen only once. The chain uses TRBV28 and TRBJ2-7; 11 nucleotides align to TRBD2. The germline CDR1 and CDR2 sequences are MDHEN and SYDVKM. This CDR3 contains 13 residues. With V trimmed by 8 bases and J by 2 bases, 2 bases remained unmatched. The CDR3 region is CASGTSGAYEQYF. CDR3 sequence (DNA): TGTGCCAGCGGGACTAGCGGTGCCTACGAGCAGTACTTC.

V gene TRBV19 combines with J gene TRBJ2-5; D is perhaps TRBD2 (6 bases). With 5 bases removed from V and 4 bases from J, the gap between germline ends came to 11 bases. CDR1 LNHDA and CDR2 SQIVND come from the germline V gene (reference sequence). The CDR3 has 13 residues. The CDR3, as DNA: TGTGCCAGTAGTCCCGGGAGAGGAGAGACCCAGTACTTC. The encoded protein is CASSPGRGETQYF.

The chain is built from TRBV9 and TRBJ2-1; 10 nucleotides match TRBD1. V shed 0 bases and J 6 bases; nucleotides not matched to a gene: 3. Germline CDR1 SGDLS, CDR2 YYNGEE. The CDR3 contains 15 residues. Here the CDR3 DNA reads TGTGCCAGCAGCGTAGCCGGGACAGGGGTCAATGAGCAGTTCTTC. It translates to CASSVAGTGVNEQFF. Looking up the rest from reference TRBV9 and TRBJ2-1 gives the full variable domain: DSGVTQTPKHLITATGQRVTLRCSPRSGDLSVYWYQQSLDQGLQFLIQYYNGEERAKGNILERFSAQQFPDLHSELNLSSLELGDSALYFCASSVAGTGVNEQFFGPGTRLTVL.

This chain uses TRBV25-1 with TRBJ2-1; the D gene could be TRBD1 or TRBD2 (5 bases each). Deletions cut 1 base from V and 2 bases from J, with 15 bases between. The CDR3 is 17 amino acids. CDR1 is MGHDK, CDR2 SYGVNS, per germline. The CDR3, as DNA: TGTGCCAGCAGTGAATTAGGGGCGGGCGACCCCTACAATGAGCAGTTCTTC. Its protein is CASSELGAGDPYNEQFF.

This clone was counted a single time. The gene calls are TRBV11-2 and TRBJ2-1; D may be TRBD2 (5 bases). The germline V gene encodes CDR1 SGHAT and CDR2 FQNNGV. V lost 1 base and J lost 12, with 13 bases in between. The CDR3 runs to 13 residues. The CDR3 DNA sequence: TGTGCCAGCAGCTTAGCGGCGGCGGGTCGGCAGTTCTTC. Translating gives CASSLAAAGRQFF.

The rearrangement joins TRBV9 to TRBJ2-2; the D gene is possibly TRBD1 (6 bases). V was pared by 3 bases and J by 8 bases, with 20 bases between. The CDR3 loop spans 16 amino acids. From germline, CDR1 is SGDLS and CDR2 YYNGEE. CDR3 amino acids: CASSAGQISTRGELFF. Here the CDR3 DNA reads TGTGCCAGCAGCGCCGGACAGATCTCCACAAGAGGGGAGCTGTTTTTT.

The gene calls are TRBV7-9 and TRBJ2-4, with no clear D. The CDR3 has 13 amino acids. From germline, CDR1 is SEHNR and CDR2 FQNEAQ (reference sequence). The ends were cut back, 5 bases at V and 9 bases at J, with 14 bases in the middle. CDR3 DNA sequence: TGTGCCAGCAGCCTATCTAATCAAGGCATTCAGTACTTC. Protein: CASSLSNQGIQYF.

The rearrangement uses TRBV14 and TRBJ2-7; no reliable D call. With 0 bases removed from V and 4 bases from J, the gap between germline ends came to 7 bases. This CDR3 has 13 amino acids. CDR1 is SGHDN and CDR2 is FVKESK in the germline V gene. The CDR3 bases are TGTGCCAGCAGCCAAGATCCCCTGTACGAGCAGTACTTC. Translated: CASSQDPLYEQYF. The whole variable domain, remainder taken from reference TRBV14 and TRBJ2-7, is EAGVTQFPSHSVIEKGQTVTLRCDPISGHDNLYWYRRVMGKEIKFLLHFVKESKQDESGMPNNRFLAERTGGTYSTLKVQPAELEDSGVYFCASSQDPLYEQYFGPGTRLTVT.

The chain combines TRBV6-5 with TRBJ1-3; no reliable D call. V gave up 6 bases and J gave up 7 bases, with 7 bases separating them. From germline, CDR1 is MNHEY and CDR2 SVGAGI. The CDR3 runs 11 residues. DNA of the CDR3: TGTGCCAGCAGCCTGGGGAACACCATATATTTT. Protein product: CASSLGNTIYF.

The chain recombines TRBV5-1 with TRBJ2-5, with 11 bases lining up with TRBD1. The trim removed 4 bases at V and 4 bases at J, leaving 3 bases unmatched. CDR3 length equals 14 residues. Germline V gene lookup returns CDR1 SGHRS and CDR2 YFSETQ. CDR3 nucleotides: TGCGCCAGCAGCAGGGGACAGGGGGGAGAGACCCAGTACTTC. Translated: CASSRGQGGETQYF.

V usage is TRBV7-9 and J usage is TRBJ2-7, with TRBD2 as a possible D gene (6 bases). CDR1 is SEHNR and CDR2 is FQNEAQ in the germline V gene (reference sequence). The CDR3 is made up of 15 amino acids. Trimming took 6 bases from V and 1 from J, leaving 16 bases between them. The CDR3 DNA sequence: TGTGCCAGCAGTTATCGGGAGAAAAATTCCTACGAGCAGTACTTC. It codes for CASSYREKNSYEQYF. Drawing the rest from reference TRBV7-9 and TRBJ2-7, the complete variable domain is DTGVSQNPRHKITKRGQNVTFRCDPISEHNRLYWYRQTLGQGPEFLTYFQNEAQLEKSRLLSDRFSAERPKGSFSTLEIQRTEQGDSAMYLCASSYREKNSYEQYFGPGTRLTVT.

The chain combines TRBV11-3 with TRBJ1-1; weak D call: TRBD1 (6 bases). Trimming took off 8 bases at V and 2 bases at J, with 12 bases between the two ends. This CDR3 has 13 residues. The germline CDR1 and CDR2 sequences are SGHNT and YENEEA. CDR3 sequence: CASAGAHNTEAFF. The CDR3 nucleotides read TGTGCCAGCGCAGGGGCGCATAACACTGAAGCTTTCTTT.

The rearrangement joins TRBV18 to TRBJ1-1; D perhaps matches TRBD1 (5 bases). The CDR3 length is 14 residues. Trimming stripped 3 bases from V and 1 base from J, with 9 bases between. Germline-derived CDR1 and CDR2 are KGHSH and LQKENI. The CDR3 loop reads CASSPTTANTEAFF. The CDR3 DNA reads TGTGCCAGCTCACCTACGACAGCGAACACTGAAGCTTTCTTT.

The rearrangement joins TRBV4-1 to TRBJ2-7; 7 bases are shared with TRBD1. This CDR3 is 15 amino acids long. The V gene end was trimmed by 4 bases and the J gene end by 0 bases; junction bases not matched to a gene: 6. The germline CDR1 and CDR2 sequences are MGHRA and YSYEKL. The CDR3 DNA is TGCGCCAGCAGCCGACCGGGACAGTTCTCCTACGAGCAGTACTTC. Protein product: CASSRPGQFSYEQYF.

The V gene is TRBV18, the J gene TRBJ1-2; D might be TRBD1 (5 bases). With 1 base removed from V and 5 bases from J, the gap between germline ends came to 11 bases. CDR1 is KGHSH, CDR2 LQKENI, per germline. The CDR3 is 14 amino acids. The CDR3: CASSPQRQPYGYTF. DNA of the CDR3: TGTGCCAGCTCACCACAGCGACAGCCTTATGGCTACACCTTC.

The chain uses TRBV11-3 and TRBJ2-7; TRBD2 matches 7 bases. V lost 8 bases to trimming and J lost 4 bases; unmatched junction nucleotides: 8. Germline values: CDR1 SGHNT, CDR2 YENEEA. CDR3 length: 13 amino acids. CDR3 nucleotides: TGTGCCAGCCAAGGACGGGAGGCGTACGAGCAGTACTTC. Amino acid sequence: CASQGREAYEQYF.

V gene TRBV30 combines with J gene TRBJ1-1, with D perhaps TRBD1 (6 bases). Germline values: CDR1 GTSNPN, CDR2 SVGIG (reference sequence). Trimming left V 3 bases short and J 1 base short, with 12 bases between. CDR3 length: 14 amino acids. The DNA for the CDR3 is TGTGCCTGGAGACGGACAGACAGGAACACTGAAGCTTTCTTT. It encodes CAWRRTDRNTEAFF.

Ten or more counts support this clone. The chain combines TRBV7-2 with TRBJ2-7; TRBD2 aligns across 14 bases. Germline V gives CDR1 SGHTA, CDR2 FQGNSA. The CDR3 sequence is 17 residues long. Trimming at V came to 5 bases and at J to 5 bases, leaving 11 bases not matched to a gene. The CDR3 region has the DNA TGTGCCAGCAGCAAGGGCCCACCGGGACTAGCGGGAGACGAGCAGTACTTC. It codes for CASSKGPPGLAGDEQYF.